What follows are 30 T cell receptor beta chains derived from one specimen sequenced in a study of T cell responses to AZD1222 COVID-19 vaccine. Some clones are missing from TCRdb's copy, which holds only in-frame ones; the method was immunoSEQ multiplex PCR. The sample shows 65,000 to 75,000 clones, roughly 91% of them seen only once. Here the sequenced sample was peripheral blood, taken 28 days after the second dose of the MenACWY control vaccine. These receptors were obtained from an adult who received the MenACWY meningococcal vaccine as a control.

CDR3 in DNA: TGCGCCAGCAGCCAAGCCTTCCCGACAGGGGCCAATCAGCCCCAGCATTTT. This gives the protein CASSQAFPTGANQPQHF. The rearrangement uses TRBV4-1 and TRBJ1-5, with 8 bases that match TRBD1. The CDR3 sequence is 17 residues long. J lost 3 bases, V lost 1 base, and 8 bases had no gene match. The V gene's germline CDR1 is MGHRA and CDR2 YSYEKL.

The chain combines TRBV18 with TRBJ2-3, with D possibly TRBD2 on 5 matching bases. V shed 2 bases and J shed 0 bases, with 9 bases lying between them. Germline V lookup: CDR1 KGHSH, CDR2 LQKENI. This CDR3 has 15 residues. The CDR3 here is CASSPAGQSTDTQYF. For the CDR3, the DNA is TGTGCCAGCTCACCAGCGGGCCAAAGCACAGATACGCAGTATTTT.

This clone was found once. The CDR3 sequence: CASSIVNTEAFF. The DNA of the CDR3 is TGTGCCAGTAGTATAGTGAACACTGAAGCTTTCTTT. V and J are TRBV19 and TRBJ1-1; D uncertain. Trimming pared 1 base from V and 0 bases from J, leaving 0 bases between. The CDR3 extends over 12 amino acids. Per the germline V gene, CDR1 is LNHDA and CDR2 is SQIVND (reference sequence).

The chain links TRBV10-3 to TRBJ1-1, with a possible D match to TRBD1 (6 bases). The germline V gene encodes CDR1 ENHRY and CDR2 SYGVKD. The CDR3 consists of 15 residues. The V gene lost 6 bases and the J gene lost 4 bases, with 18 bases spanning the gap. DNA for the CDR3: TGTGCCATCAGGGGGGGTAACAGGGTTGGCACTGAAGCTTTCTTT. Translating gives CAIRGGNRVGTEAFF.

This CDR3 reads CASVAGAFTDTQYF. The CDR3 nucleotides read TGTGCCAGTGTAGCGGGGGCCTTCACAGATACGCAGTATTTT. This rearrangement joins TRBV13 to TRBJ2-3; TRBD2 matches at 9 bases. The V gene end was trimmed by 9 bases and the J gene end by 2 bases; junction bases not matched to a gene: 6. The CDR3 contains 14 residues. Per germline, CDR1 PRHDT and CDR2 FYEKMQ (reference sequence).

J is TRBJ2-7 and V is TRBV3-1 (or the pseudogene TRBV3-2), with TRBD1 matching over 12 bases. V lost 8 bases, J lost 5 bases, and 10 bases stayed unmatched. The CDR3 sequence is 15 residues long. CDR1 is LGHDT and CDR2 is YNNKEL in the germline V gene (reference sequence). CDR3 loop: CASFPVGTGGHEQYF. The CDR3 bases are TGTGCCAGCTTCCCCGTCGGGACAGGGGGCCACGAGCAGTACTTC.

The chain employs TRBV27 and TRBJ2-5, with D tentatively TRBD1 (6 bases). Per the germline V gene, CDR1 is MNHEY and CDR2 is SMNVEV (reference sequence). V lost 8 bases to trimming and J lost 4 bases, with 26 bases between them. The CDR3 is 17 amino acids. This CDR3 reads CASVARGTGYEGETQYF. The CDR3 DNA is TGTGCCAGCGTAGCCCGGGGCACAGGGTATGAGGGAGAGACCCAGTACTTC.

The chain uses TRBV5-1 and TRBJ1-1; D gene uncertain. CDR3 length equals 15 residues. CDR1 SGHRS and CDR2 YFSETQ come from the germline V gene. V gave up 1 base and J gave up 1 base, with 11 bases separating them. The CDR3 sequence is CASSLSNPRNTEAFF. Written as DNA, the CDR3 is TGCGCCAGCAGCTTGTCCAATCCCAGGAACACTGAAGCTTTCTTT. The variable domain in full, with the rest retrieved from reference TRBV5-1 and TRBJ1-1, is KAGVTQTPRYLIKTRGQQVTLSCSPISGHRSVSWYQQTPGQGLQFLFEYFSETQRNKGNFPGRFSGRQFSNSRSEMNVSTLELGDSALYLCASSLSNPRNTEAFFGQGTRLTVV.

CDR3 loop: CASRGREGRDEQYF. CDR3 nucleotide sequence: TGTGCCAGCAGAGGGCGGGAGGGCCGCGACGAGCAGTACTTC. The chain recombines TRBV28 with TRBJ2-7; 9 bases agree with TRBD2. V lost 6 bases, J lost 5 bases, and 8 bases stayed unmatched. This CDR3 contains 14 residues. CDR1 is MDHEN and CDR2 is SYDVKM in the germline V gene.

V is TRBV30 and J is TRBJ1-4; no clear D gene. The CDR3 loop spans 14 amino acids. V lost 1 base and J 4 bases, leaving 10 bases between the germline ends. Germline CDR1 reads GTSNPN; CDR2 reads SVGIG (reference sequence). CDR3 sequence reads: CAWSDGSFNEKLFF. CDR3 coding DNA: TGTGCCTGGAGTGACGGAAGTTTTAATGAAAAACTGTTTTTT.

This clone has just one count. V and J are TRBV19 and TRBJ1-1, with D possibly TRBD1 on 5 matching bases. Germline V lookup: CDR1 LNHDA, CDR2 SQIVND (reference sequence). V lost 5 bases to trimming and J lost 5 bases, with 15 bases between them. The CDR3 is made up of 14 amino acids. The CDR3 protein is CASSFQRGGTEAFF. CDR3 DNA: TGTGCCAGTAGTTTCCAACGGGGCGGGACTGAAGCTTTCTTT.

The chain has TRBV2 and TRBJ1-5, with 7 bases fitting TRBD1. The CDR3 is 14 amino acids. Germline CDR1 and CDR2: SNHLY and FYNNEI. Germline trimming cut 6 bases from V and 5 bases from J; bases unmatched to any gene: 7. Here the CDR3 DNA reads TGTGCCAGCAGGACAGGGTTTGGAGATCAGCCCCAGCATTTT. Residues: CASRTGFGDQPQHF.

The V call is TRBV7-2, the J call TRBJ2-7; no clear D gene. Germline loops: CDR1 SGHTA, CDR2 FQGNSA. Trimming left V 1 base short and J 6 bases short, with 4 bases between. The CDR3 covers 11 residues. The CDR3 is CASSLVGEQYF. Here the CDR3 DNA reads TGTGCCAGCAGCTTAGTGGGCGAGCAGTACTTC. The full variable domain, rest sourced from reference TRBV7-2 and TRBJ2-7, is GAGVSQSPSNKVTEKGKDVELRCDPISGHTALYWYRQSLGQGLEFLIYFQGNSAPDKSGLPSDRFSAERTGGSVSTLTIQRTQQEDSAVYLCASSLVGEQYFGPGTRLTVT.

This clone came up a few times. V gene TRBV20-1 combines with J gene TRBJ2-1; D gene unclear. CDR1 is DFQATT and CDR2 is SNEGSKA in the germline V gene (reference sequence). Trimming removed 3 bases at V and 13 bases at J, with 4 bases between. The CDR3 is made up of 8 amino acids. CDR3 in amino acids: CSASLQFF. In nucleotides, the CDR3 is TGCAGTGCTAGTCTACAGTTCTTC.

This rearrangement joins TRBV7-8 to TRBJ1-4; D ambiguous. Germline V gene data show CDR1 as SGHVS and CDR2 as FQNEAQ. The V and J ends lost 0 bases and 8 bases respectively, with 16 bases between them. There are 16 residues in the CDR3. The CDR3 nucleotides read TGTGCCAGCAGCTTAGCGCGGCACCAAGTGGGCGAAAAACTGTTTTTT. It translates to CASSLARHQVGEKLFF.

The gene calls are TRBV5-4 and TRBJ2-5; possibly TRBD1 for D (7 bases). This CDR3 has 15 residues. Germline V gene sequence: CDR1 SGHNT, CDR2 YYREEE (reference sequence). The V end was cut by 4 bases, the J end by 2 bases, with 15 bases between. CDR3 loop: CASSLQGGSQETQYF. The CDR3 coding sequence is TGTGCCAGCAGCCTTCAGGGGGGTAGTCAAGAGACCCAGTACTTC.

The rearrangement uses TRBV5-1 and TRBJ2-3, with unresolved D. There are 15 residues in the CDR3. Deletions cut 7 bases from V and 4 bases from J, with 19 bases between. Germline V gene lookup returns CDR1 SGHRS and CDR2 YFSETQ. The DNA for the CDR3 is TGCGCCAGCGTAGAAATAGGGTCGATCGCAGATACGCAGTATTTT. It codes for CASVEIGSIADTQYF.

In DNA, the CDR3 is TGTGCCAGCAGTGTAGCGGGAAAGAGAGCAGATACGCAGTATTTT. Translated, it gives CASSVAGKRADTQYF. The chain links TRBV6-2 or TRBV6-3 to TRBJ2-3; 8 positions agree with TRBD2. V shed 5 bases and J 4 bases; nucleotides not matched to a gene: 8. The CDR3 length is 15 residues. Per germline, CDR1 MNHEY and CDR2 SVGEGT.

The rearrangement uses TRBV3-1 (or the pseudogene TRBV3-2) and TRBJ1-4; TRBD1 might be the D (5 bases). CDR3 size: 14 residues. Germline assignment: CDR1 LGHDT and CDR2 YNNKEL (reference sequence). V was shortened by 0 bases and J by 5 bases, with 7 bases between the two germline ends. CDR3 in DNA: TGTGCCAGCAGCCAAGAGGGGCGCAATGAAAAACTGTTTTTT. Translated: CASSQEGRNEKLFF.

V and J are TRBV29-1 and TRBJ2-3; D is possibly TRBD2 (6 bases). Trimming removed 6 bases at V and 4 bases at J, with 17 bases between. CDR1 is SQVTM and CDR2 is ANQGSEA in the germline V gene. The CDR3 loop spans 14 amino acids. CDR3 amino acids: CSVMTEGYADTQYF. CDR3 nucleotides: TGCAGCGTCATGACGGAGGGTTACGCAGATACGCAGTATTTT.

This clone has more than one count but fewer than ten. J is TRBJ2-2 and V is TRBV27; D is ambiguous. Germline loops: CDR1 MNHEY, CDR2 SMNVEV (reference sequence). The germline V and J ends were trimmed by 6 bases and 4 bases, with 12 bases remaining between them. This CDR3 contains 14 residues. The CDR3: CASSPNGITGELFF. For the CDR3, the DNA is TGTGCCAGCAGCCCCAATGGGATCACCGGGGAGCTGTTTTTT.

The rearrangement joins TRBV3-1 (or the pseudogene TRBV3-2) to TRBJ2-2; no clear D. From germline, CDR1 is LGHDT and CDR2 YNNKEL (reference sequence). V lost 2 bases to trimming and J lost 2 bases, with 3 bases between them. The CDR3 is 13 residues long. CDR3 loop: CASSQLNTGELFF. The CDR3 nucleotides read TGTGCCAGCAGCCAACTTAACACCGGGGAGCTGTTTTTT.

The gene calls are TRBV19 and TRBJ2-5; 10 bases match TRBD2. After removal of 3 bases from V and 5 bases from J, the junction contained 12 bases not matched to a gene. The CDR3 runs 17 residues. The V gene's germline CDR1 is LNHDA and CDR2 SQIVND (reference sequence). The CDR3 sequence: CASSIRFASGSYETQYF. The CDR3 DNA sequence: TGTGCCAGTAGTATCCGTTTTGCTAGCGGGAGCTACGAGACCCAGTACTTC.

This clone was detected only once. The chain carries TRBV10-3 and TRBJ2-7; 10 positions match TRBD2. The V gene's germline CDR1 is ENHRY and CDR2 SYGVKD. V shed 4 bases, J shed 2 bases, and the junction held 5 bases outside the gene matches. CDR3 length: 15 amino acids. CDR3 loop: CAISVTSGATYEQYF. Here the CDR3 DNA reads TGTGCCATCAGTGTTACTAGCGGGGCTACCTACGAGCAGTACTTC.

The chain links TRBV15 to TRBJ1-2, with D possibly TRBD1 on 5 matching bases. V gave up 0 bases and J gave up 3 bases, with 14 bases separating them. This CDR3 is 16 amino acids long. CDR1 and CDR2 from the germline V gene are LNHNV and YYDKDF (reference sequence). For the CDR3, the DNA is TGTGCCACCAGCAGAGATCGTAGGGGTAACGACTATGGCTACACCTTC. Protein: CATSRDRRGNDYGYTF.

The J gene is TRBJ1-2, the V gene TRBV18, with D tentatively TRBD1 (5 bases). This CDR3 is built from 12 residues. Trimming took 5 bases from V and 4 from J, leaving 8 bases between them. Germline CDR1 KGHSH, CDR2 LQKENI. CDR3 amino acids: CASSSDSYGYTF. The CDR3, as DNA: TGTGCCAGCTCATCCGACAGCTATGGCTACACCTTC. The whole variable domain, filled in from reference TRBV18 and TRBJ1-2, reads NAGVMQNPRHLVRRRGQEARLRCSPMKGHSHVYWYRQLPEEGLKFMVYLQKENIIDESGMPKERFSAEFPKEGPSILRIQQVVRGDSAAYFCASSSDSYGYTFGSGTRLTVV.

This rearrangement joins TRBV7-9 to TRBJ2-7; D tentatively fits TRBD1 or TRBD2 (6 bases each). CDR1 and CDR2 (germline): SEHNR, FQNEAQ (reference sequence). Deletions cut 4 bases from V and 5 bases from J, with 12 bases between. The CDR3 spans 13 residues. CDR3 in amino acids: CASSWGAADEQYF. The DNA for the CDR3 is TGTGCCAGCAGCTGGGGGGCAGCAGACGAGCAGTACTTC.

The genes are TRBV7-9 and TRBJ1-1; D is unclear. The germline CDR1 and CDR2 sequences are SEHNR and FQNEAQ (reference sequence). The CDR3 spans 14 residues. V lost 1 base and J 2 bases, leaving 8 bases between the germline ends. The CDR3 here is CASSLDIGNTEAFF. In nucleotides, the CDR3 is TGTGCCAGCAGCTTAGACATCGGTAACACTGAAGCTTTCTTT.

Written as DNA, the CDR3 is TGCGCCAGCAGCCACAGGACCGGGACAAACTATGGCTACACCTTC. Its protein product is CASSHRTGTNYGYTF. The rearrangement joins TRBV4-1 to TRBJ1-2; D may be TRBD1 (6 bases). Germline values: CDR1 MGHRA, CDR2 YSYEKL. The V end lost 3 bases, the J end lost 2 bases, and 13 bases lay between the germline ends. CDR3 length: 15 amino acids.

The rearrangement links TRBV5-1 to TRBJ2-5, with 11 bases fitting TRBD2. From germline, CDR1 is SGHRS and CDR2 YFSETQ. V was clipped by 2 bases and J by 5 bases; unmatched bases: 5. CDR3 size: 15 residues. The CDR3 DNA follows: TGCGCCAGCAGCTTACTAGCGGGAGCAATGGAGACCCAGTACTTC. Its translation: CASSLLAGAMETQYF.